This T cell receptor (beta chain) was captured in a study of cytomegalovirus exposure and HLA in healthy donors. This PCR relied on a set of 60 Vbeta primers and 13 Jbeta primers. The data were produced by immunoSEQ multiplex PCR, yet TCRdb's version contains in-frame clones alone and is incomplete. Here the sample spans approximately 150,000 clones, about 80% being singletons. Study observations and caveats: With later analysis, a missense DCLRE1C variant became linked to TCR beta V- and J-gene trimming. According to a later analysis, donors in an Asian-associated ancestry cluster reportedly had fewer N-insertions than the approximately 730-donor mean. Relative to equally common others, HLA-associated TCR beta chains showed greater clonal expansion in a later analysis. An analysis that came later showed most CMV-associated TCR beta chains appearing HLA-restricted.

Points on this clone: Its antigen remains unidentified.

The germline V gene encodes CDR1 MNHEY and CDR2 SVGAGI. The CDR3 has 14 amino acids. Germline trimming cut 6 bases from V and 6 bases from J; bases unmatched to any gene: 8. The chain recombines TRBV6-5 with TRBJ2-7; 10 nucleotides align to TRBD2. What was sequenced was PBMCs. The sequence was collected from a woman in her fifties or sixties in good health and CMV-seropositive. The CDR3 coding sequence is TGTGCCAGCAGAAAACTAGCGGGAAGGGGCGAGCAGTACTTC. Residues: CASRKLAGRGEQYF.